Listed below are T cell receptor beta chains from one sample, sequenced in a study of blood T cell repertoires in COVID-19. Some clones are missing from TCRdb's copy, which holds only in-frame ones; the method was immunoSEQ multiplex PCR. The sample includes some 260,000 clones, roughly 80% of them seen just once. The sequenced sample was PBMCs or T cells enriched from blood (not recorded which). The receptors were sampled from a young man with acute COVID-19. Both conserved end residues are part of each CDR3. D genes are given only for firm matches. The size entry is marked missing in some rows and otherwise reads once, few, many or a size class.

J,size,V,D,CDR3,DNA
TRBJ2-5,once,TRBV13,.,CASSRSRDRDLETQYF,TGTGCCAGCAGCCGCTCGCGGGACAGAGATTTAGAGACCCAGTACTTC
TRBJ2-1,.,TRBV18,TRBD1,CASSPLAGTVNEQFF,TGTGCCAGCTCACCTCTGGCAGGGACAGTCAATGAGCAGTTCTTC
TRBJ2-5,.,TRBV6-2/TRBV6-3,.,CASSGQSWETQYF,TGTGCCAGCAGTGGACAGTCTTGGGAGACCCAGTACTTC
TRBJ1-5,once,TRBV19,.,CASSIQGMEPQHF,TGTGCCAGTAGTATACAGGGGATGGAGCCCCAGCATTTT
TRBJ2-1,.,TRBV5-1,.,CASSRPGDSYNEQFF,TGTGCCAGCAGCCGCCCAGGGGATTCCTACAATGAGCAGTTCTTC
TRBJ2-1,.,TRBV30,TRBD2,CAWGLAGVVGEQFF,TGTGCCTGGGGACTAGCGGGAGTTGTAGGTGAGCAGTTCTTC
TRBJ1-1,.,TRBV4-3,TRBD1,CASSLGQDTEAFF,TGCGCCAGCAGCCTGGGACAGGACACTGAAGCTTTCTTT
TRBJ1-2,.,TRBV2,TRBD1,CATSDRVIGKGGYTF,TGTGCCACCTCTGACAGGGTTATTGGTAAGGGTGGCTACACCTTC
TRBJ2-3,.,TRBV29-1,.,CSGEGGSGDTQYF,TGCAGCGGAGAGGGTGGGAGTGGAGATACGCAGTATTTT
TRBJ1-1,.,TRBV19,.,CASSTGTSLTEAFF,TGTGCCAGTAGTACAGGCACCTCACTCACTGAAGCTTTCTTT
TRBJ2-1,.,TRBV7-3,TRBD2,CASRAAGAPSHEQFF,TGTGCCAGCAGAGCCGCGGGAGCCCCCAGCCATGAGCAGTTCTTC
TRBJ2-5,.,TRBV7-7,TRBD2,CASSLALAGVETQYF,TGTGCTAGCAGCTTAGCATTAGCGGGAGTAGAGACCCAGTACTTC
TRBJ1-6,.,TRBV19,.,CASSMGRSSYNSPLHF,TGTGCCAGTAGTATGGGCAGAAGCTCCTATAATTCACCCCTCCACTTT
TRBJ1-1,.,TRBV3-1/TRBV3-2,.,CASSQPPPTREGAFF,TGTGCCAGCAGCCAACCCCCCCCCACCAGGGAAGGAGCTTTCTTT
TRBJ1-1,.,TRBV20-1,.,CSARIQGEAFF,TGCAGTGCTAGGATCCAGGGAGAAGCTTTCTTT
TRBJ2-2,.,TRBV9,TRBD2,CASSVEAGGPPGELFF,TGTGCCAGCAGCGTAGAAGCGGGAGGGCCTCCCGGGGAGCTGTTTTTT
TRBJ1-2,few,TRBV27,TRBD1,CASSDRVQGYTF,TGTGCCAGCAGTGACAGGGTACAGGGCTACACCTTC
TRBJ2-1,.,TRBV28,.,CASRQGFRNEQFF,TGTGCCAGCAGACAGGGTTTCCGTAATGAGCAGTTCTTC
TRBJ1-1,.,TRBV6-5,TRBD1,CASRLTTGRTFF,TGTGCCAGCAGACTGACGACAGGGAGGACTTTCTTT
TRBJ1-4,.,TRBV5-4,TRBD1,CASSAPGTGEEKLFF,TGTGCCAGCAGCGCCCCCGGGACAGGGGAGGAAAAACTGTTTTTT
TRBJ1-2,.,TRBV2,.,CASSEFMADSNYGYTF,TGTGCCAGCAGTGAATTTATGGCCGACAGTAACTATGGCTACACCTTC
TRBJ1-1,.,TRBV5-4,.,CASSTKSFAEAFF,TGTGCCAGCAGCACAAAATCCTTCGCTGAAGCTTTCTTT
TRBJ1-2,few,TRBV2,.,CASSEGQGIIYGYTF,TGTGCCAGCAGTGAAGGGCAGGGCATTATCTATGGCTACACCTTC
TRBJ2-1,.,TRBV21-1,.,CASSKALGRDGRFGVHLQFF,TGTGCCAGCAGCAAAGCGCTAGGGAGGGACGGACGGTTCGGGGTCCATCTCCAGTTCTTC
TRBJ2-1,.,TRBV24-1,TRBD2,CATSDPNRVLAGGHSGDEQFF,TGTGCCACCAGTGACCCGAATAGGGTCCTAGCGGGAGGACATTCAGGGGATGAGCAGTTCTTC
TRBJ2-2,.,TRBV9,TRBD1,CASSVAGRGIRELFF,TGTGCCAGCAGCGTAGCTGGCAGGGGGATAAGGGAGCTGTTTTTT
TRBJ1-1,.,TRBV12-3/TRBV12-4,TRBD1,CASSGTAAAFF,TGTGCCAGCAGTGGGACAGCGGCAGCTTTCTTT
TRBJ1-1,.,TRBV2,.,CASSESALGGTEAFF,TGTGCCAGCAGTGAGTCTGCGTTGGGGGGCACTGAAGCTTTCTTT